The sequence of this T cell receptor (beta chain) was determined in a study of blood T cell repertoires in COVID-19. Study in general: Researchers got acute and convalescent COVID-19 samples from the United States, Italy and Spain.

Participants, 18 to 89 years old, spanned about two dozen US areas. Participant reports of clinical history set cohort assignment. TCRdb's table, derived via immunoSEQ multiplex PCR, lists solely in-frame clones and lacks some. Among approximately 250,000 clones, around 89% were seen once, and the ten largest hold approximately 2.5%. Germline CDR1 MNHEY, CDR2 SVGAGI. The CDR3 consists of 16 residues. The ends were cut back, 2 bases at V and 1 base at J, with 14 bases in the middle. The sequencing input was PBMCs or T cells enriched from blood (not recorded which). The TCR comes from a woman in her forties with acute COVID-19. V gene TRBV6-5 combines with J gene TRBJ1-1; perhaps TRBD1 as D (5 bases). The CDR3 nucleotides read TGTGCCAGCAGTTACCGCGGGGGGGTCTGGAACACTGAAGCTTTCTTT. Translation gives CASSYRGGVWNTEAFF.